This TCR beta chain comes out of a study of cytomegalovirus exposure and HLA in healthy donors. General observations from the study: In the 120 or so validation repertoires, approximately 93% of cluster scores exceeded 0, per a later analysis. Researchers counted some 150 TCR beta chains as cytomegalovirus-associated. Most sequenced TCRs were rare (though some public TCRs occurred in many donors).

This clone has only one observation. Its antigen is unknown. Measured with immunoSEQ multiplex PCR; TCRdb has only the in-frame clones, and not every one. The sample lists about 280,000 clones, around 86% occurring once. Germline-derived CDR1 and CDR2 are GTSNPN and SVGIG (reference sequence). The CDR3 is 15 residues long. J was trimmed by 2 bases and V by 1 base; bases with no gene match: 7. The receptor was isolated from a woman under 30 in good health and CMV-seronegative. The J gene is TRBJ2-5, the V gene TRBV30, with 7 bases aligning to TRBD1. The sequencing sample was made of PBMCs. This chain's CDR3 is CAWSGPGQPQETQYF. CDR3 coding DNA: TGTGCCTGGAGTGGACCGGGACAGCCTCAAGAGACCCAGTACTTC. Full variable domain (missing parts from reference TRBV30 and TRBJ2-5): SQTIHQWPATLVQPVGSPLSLECTVEGTSNPNLYWYRQAAGRGLQLLFYSVGIGQISSEVPQNLSASRPQDRQFILSSKKLLLSDSGFYLCAWSGPGQPQETQYFGPGTRLLVL.